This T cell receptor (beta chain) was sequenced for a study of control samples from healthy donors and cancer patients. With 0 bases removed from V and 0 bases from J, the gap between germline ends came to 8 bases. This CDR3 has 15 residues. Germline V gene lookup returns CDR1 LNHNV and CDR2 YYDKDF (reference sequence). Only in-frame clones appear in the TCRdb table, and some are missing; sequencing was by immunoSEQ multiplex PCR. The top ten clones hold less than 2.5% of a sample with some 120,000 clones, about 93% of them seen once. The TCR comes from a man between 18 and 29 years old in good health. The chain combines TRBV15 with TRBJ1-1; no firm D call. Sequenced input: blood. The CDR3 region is CATSRDRDMNTEAFF. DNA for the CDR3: TGTGCCACCAGCAGAGATCGAGACATGAACACTGAAGCTTTCTTT.